These T cell receptor beta chains were read from a single sample in a study of long-term antiretroviral therapy in people with HIV. Produced via immunoSEQ multiplex PCR; TCRdb's table is partial and in-frame only. The sample records 25,000 to 35,000 clones, around 87% being singletons. This specimen was unsorted PBMCs, taken 0.5 years after starting antiretroviral therapy. These receptors came from a woman aged 18-29 years with HIV. Both conserved end residues are part of each CDR3. A D gene is named only where the DNA matches it firmly.

V gene	J gene	D gene	CDR3 protein
TRBV9	TRBJ2-2	TRBD2	CASSARGGTGELFF
TRBV11-2	TRBJ1-3	.	CASSFSGLAGNTIYF
TRBV4-3	TRBJ2-1	TRBD2	CASSLTSGRAPSHNEQFF
TRBV27	TRBJ1-2	.	CASSLYPGESGGYTF
TRBV5-6	TRBJ1-2	.	CASSLVGQIYGYTF
TRBV13	TRBJ2-7	.	CASRDTGSSYEQYF
TRBV6-5	TRBJ2-3	.	CASSFEGTTQYF
TRBV18	TRBJ1-1	.	CASSPIDGNTEAFF
TRBV9	TRBJ2-1	.	CASSVDGGQGNEQFF
TRBV5-6	TRBJ1-6	.	CASSLEQRYSPLHF
TRBV11-1	TRBJ1-2	.	CASSSRGDGYTF
TRBV21-1	TRBJ1-1	.	CASGLGGKLMNTEAFF
TRBV4-2	TRBJ2-7	TRBD2	CASSQGLAGGPSSYEQYF
TRBV7-9	TRBJ1-2	.	CASSLGLRYGYTF
TRBV4-1	TRBJ2-7	TRBD2	CASSQALAGGFSYEQYF
TRBV11-3	TRBJ2-2	.	CASSLNLPNTGELFF
TRBV5-3	TRBJ2-7	.	CARSAGLNEQYF
TRBV7-6	TRBJ2-1	TRBD2	CASSPIRDYLYNEQFF
TRBV11-2	TRBJ2-5	TRBD2	CASSLGLAGVNIKETQYF
TRBV7-9	TRBJ2-3	TRBD2	CASTTGGVDTQYF
TRBV6-4	TRBJ1-2	TRBD1	CASSDTGGNDGYTF
TRBV4-3	TRBJ2-6	.	CASSQDYGADSLFSGANVLTF
TRBV28	TRBJ2-5	TRBD2	CASSLWGTSGQETQYF
TRBV15	TRBJ2-7	TRBD1	CATHTGTGSYEQYF
TRBV28	TRBJ1-3	TRBD1	CASSSQGARNTIYF
TRBV6-4	TRBJ2-1	TRBD2	CASSEGGTTYNEQFF
TRBV7-3	TRBJ2-1	.	CASSPDYNEQFF
TRBV4-3	TRBJ1-2	.	CASSQATGDYGYTF
TRBV12-1	TRBJ2-4	.	CASSSTKGSLAKNIQYF
TRBV9	TRBJ2-2	TRBD1	CASSPGQGYTGELFF
TRBV5-4	TRBJ2-3	.	CASSLDSGADTQYF
TRBV7-9	TRBJ1-2	.	CASSLVQGFNYGYTF
TRBV9	TRBJ2-6	.	CASSVADHSGANVLTF
TRBV4-1	TRBJ2-7	.	CASSQERQESYEQYF
TRBV7-9	TRBJ2-2	TRBD2	CASSYGLAGELFF